Below, 23 T cell receptor beta chains from the same sample are listed, as sequenced in a study of blood T cell repertoires in COVID-19. TCRdb keeps only in-frame clones here, not all; method: immunoSEQ multiplex PCR. Seen here are about 240,000 clones, 83% observed once, and the top ten hold 3% to 4%. The sequencing sample was made of PBMCs or T cells enriched from blood (not recorded which). These receptors were taken from a woman in her 40s who had been exposed to COVID-19.

The chain recombines TRBV7-9 with TRBJ1-2; 9 bases fit TRBD1. This CDR3 is built from 12 residues. V lost 5 bases and J lost 7; bases outside the gene matches: 2. The germline gives CDR1 SEHNR, CDR2 FQNEAQ (reference sequence). The DNA of the CDR3 is TGTGCCAGCAGCCGACAGGGGGGTGGCTACACCTTC. Its translation: CASSRQGGGYTF.

The chain recombines TRBV7-6 with TRBJ2-7, with 8 bases aligning to TRBD1. Germline V gene sequence: CDR1 SGHVS, CDR2 FNYEAQ. Unmatched junction bases numbered 11, after V lost 2 bases and J lost 5 bases. This CDR3 is built from 16 residues. CDR3 loop: CASSLYSGGFGHEQYF. DNA for the CDR3: TGTGCCAGCAGCTTATACTCAGGGGGCTTCGGTCACGAGCAGTACTTC.

This rearrangement joins TRBV9 to TRBJ1-6, with D possibly TRBD1 on 5 matching bases. The length of the CDR3 is 16 residues. The germline CDR1 and CDR2 sequences are SGDLS and YYNGEE. Trimming pared 4 bases from V and 10 bases from J, leaving 21 bases between. The CDR3 protein is CASSLTGTGGVSPLHF. The CDR3 DNA is TGTGCCAGCAGCTTAACCGGGACGGGAGGTGTGTCACCCCTCCACTTT.

For this clone: This specimen includes other DNA sequences encoding the same CDR3. This chain uses TRBV27 with TRBJ1-5, with D unclear. CDR3 length: 13 amino acids. The V gene lost 6 bases and the J gene lost 7 bases, with 13 bases spanning the gap. Germline V CDR1 and CDR2: MNHEY, SMNVEV (reference sequence). This chain's CDR3 is CASSLRGGQPQHF. As DNA, the CDR3 is TGTGCCAGCAGCTTGAGAGGAGGACAGCCCCAGCATTTT.

The V gene is TRBV2, the J gene TRBJ2-7, with D perhaps TRBD1 (5 bases). Germline CDR1 is SNHLY and CDR2 is FYNNEI. The CDR3 contains 14 residues. In DNA form, the CDR3 reads TGTGCAACCAGGGCGACCAATTACTTCTACGAGCAGTACTTC. Its translation is CATRATNYFYEQYF.

This chain connects TRBV10-3 to TRBJ2-2, with D tentatively TRBD2 (7 bases). The CDR3 totals 13 residues. Germline CDR1 reads ENHRY; CDR2 reads SYGVKD. DNA for the CDR3: TGTGCGGGAGGGGGACAAGAAACCGGGGAGCTGTTTTTT. This sequence encodes CAGGGQETGELFF.

This clone was seen a single time. The V and J genes are TRBV2 and TRBJ1-5; D remains ambiguous. The CDR3 runs to 13 residues. CDR1 is SNHLY, CDR2 FYNNEI, per germline. The V and J ends lost 3 bases and 6 bases respectively, with 9 bases between them. The CDR3 loop is CASSEGVVQPQHF. CDR3 coding DNA: TGTGCCAGCAGTGAGGGAGTGGTTCAGCCCCAGCATTTT. The entire variable domain, with the rest obtained from reference TRBV2 and TRBJ1-5, is as follows: EPEVTQTPSHQVTQMGQEVILRCVPISNHLYFYWYRQILGQKVEFLVSFYNNEISEKSEIFDDQFSVERPDGSNFTLKIRSTKLEDSAMYFCASSEGVVQPQHFGDGTRLSIL.

CDR3 in amino acids: CASSLRGTSGVKETQYF. CDR3 in DNA: TGTGCCAGCAGCTTAAGAGGCACTAGCGGGGTAAAAGAGACCCAGTACTTC. V usage is TRBV7-2 and J usage is TRBJ2-5, with TRBD2 matching over 10 bases. The CDR3 is 17 residues long. J was trimmed by 3 bases and V by 2 bases; bases with no gene match: 9. CDR1 and CDR2 from the germline V gene are SGHTA and FQGNSA.

V and J are TRBV6-1 and TRBJ2-2, with TRBD1 matching 7 bases. V was clipped by 3 bases and J by 4 bases; unmatched bases: 2. CDR1 and CDR2 (germline): MNHNS, SASEGT. The CDR3 is made up of 14 amino acids. CDR3 DNA sequence: TGTGCCAGCAGTGAGGGACAGATCACCGGGGAGCTGTTTTTT. Translated, it gives CASSEGQITGELFF.

The chain combines TRBV29-1 with TRBJ1-1; D call uncertain. The CDR3 totals 12 residues. CDR1 is SQVTM, CDR2 ANQGSEA, per germline. Trimming removed 4 bases from V and 10 bases from J, with 16 bases in between. CDR3 amino acids: CSVVYQVGSAFF. DNA of the CDR3: TGCAGCGTTGTCTATCAGGTCGGATCAGCTTTCTTT.

In this sample, this clone turned up once. The CDR3 loop reads CASSLEGAWVETQYF. DNA for the CDR3: TGTGCCAGCAGCTTGGAGGGGGCATGGGTAGAGACCCAGTACTTC. The genes are TRBV5-6 and TRBJ2-5; 7 bases agree with TRBD1. CDR3 size: 15 residues. Germline assignment: CDR1 SGHDT and CDR2 YYEEEE. V was pared by 0 bases and J by 4 bases, with 6 bases of the junction left unmatched.

This chain connects TRBV7-2 to TRBJ1-1; 9 bases line up with TRBD1. Looked up from germline, CDR1 is SGHTA and CDR2 is FQGNSA. V dropped 5 bases and J dropped 7; count of bases not matched to a gene: 5. CDR3 length equals 13 residues. The CDR3 loop reads CASSLDRGVEAFF. CDR3 bases: TGTGCCAGCAGCCTTGACAGGGGGGTTGAAGCTTTCTTT.

This sequence joins TRBV12-3 or TRBV12-4 and TRBJ2-5; D is perhaps TRBD1 (6 bases). This CDR3 spans 13 amino acids. The germline V and J ends were trimmed by 6 bases and 7 bases, with 15 bases remaining between them. The CDR3 reads CASSTATRGTQYF. In DNA form, the CDR3 reads TGTGCCAGCAGCACAGCCACCAGGGGGACCCAGTACTTC.

This chain links TRBV12-5 with TRBJ1-5; the D gene is possibly TRBD1 (5 bases). In germline, CDR1 is LGHNT, CDR2 FRNRAP. There are 14 residues in the CDR3. Between the trimmed V and J ends, which lost 4 bases and 10 bases, there was a span of 17 bases. The CDR3 DNA follows: TGTGCTAGTGGTTCGGACATCCTCGGTGGACCCCAGCATTTT. It is translated as CASGSDILGGPQHF. Full variable domain (missing parts from reference TRBV12-5 and TRBJ1-5): DARVTQTPRHKVTEMGQEVTMRCQPILGHNTVFWYRQTMMQGLELLAYFRNRAPLDDSGMPKDRFSAEMPDATLATLKIQPSEPRDSAVYFCASGSDILGGPQHFGDGTRLSIL.

This chain uses TRBV15 with TRBJ1-1; D not certain. This CDR3 region has 14 residues. The V end lost 0 bases, the J end lost 6 bases, and 11 bases lay between the germline ends. Germline V gene data show CDR1 as LNHNV and CDR2 as YYDKDF (reference sequence). CDR3 sequence reads: CATSRESPGSEAFF. As DNA, the CDR3 is TGTGCCACCAGCAGAGAATCCCCAGGTTCTGAAGCTTTCTTT.

This clone showed up just a few times. This rearrangement joins TRBV9 to TRBJ1-2; 8 bases align to TRBD1. The CDR3 totals 12 residues. Germline CDR1 and CDR2: SGDLS and YYNGEE. V was clipped by 4 bases and J by 9 bases; unmatched bases: 5. CDR3 in amino acids: CASSIQGASYTF. The CDR3 coding sequence is TGTGCCAGCAGCATCCAGGGGGCGAGCTACACCTTC.

The chain joins TRBV14 to TRBJ1-3; D not certain. Germline V gene sequence: CDR1 SGHDN, CDR2 FVKESK. This CDR3 contains 12 residues. V was pared by 10 bases and J by 0 bases, with 7 bases between. The CDR3 DNA reads TGTGCCACCGCGGCCTCTGGAAACACCATATATTTT. Protein product: CATAASGNTIYF.

This sequence joins TRBV7-6 and TRBJ2-2; 7 bases agree with TRBD2. CDR1 and CDR2 from the germline V gene are SGHVS and FNYEAQ. Trimming at V came to 0 bases and at J to 5 bases, leaving 6 bases not matched to a gene. The CDR3 contains 16 residues. CDR3 sequence reads: CASSLASISGTGELFF. The CDR3 DNA sequence: TGTGCCAGCAGCTTAGCCTCGATTAGCGGGACCGGGGAGCTGTTTTTT.

This rearrangement joins TRBV2 to TRBJ1-5; D gene unclear. This CDR3 is built from 14 residues. The V and J ends lost 6 bases and 5 bases respectively, with 14 bases between them. Germline CDR1 SNHLY, CDR2 FYNNEI. Written as DNA, the CDR3 is TGTGCCAGCAGACCAATTACAGCGGATCAGCCCCAGCATTTT. Translating gives CASRPITADQPQHF.

The chain is built from TRBV19 and TRBJ1-5; D gene ambiguous. Germline V gene data show CDR1 as LNHDA and CDR2 as SQIVND (reference sequence). CDR3 length equals 13 residues. The germline V and J ends were trimmed by 6 bases and 7 bases, with 13 bases remaining between them. The CDR3 here is CASSITIGQPQHF. CDR3 nucleotide sequence: TGTGCCAGTAGCATAACTATCGGGCAGCCCCAGCATTTT.

V gene TRBV30 combines with J gene TRBJ1-6; D possibly corresponds to TRBD1 (6 bases). V was cut by 1 base and J by 10 bases, with 8 bases left in between. The CDR3 runs 12 residues. Looked up from germline, CDR1 is GTSNPN and CDR2 is SVGIG (reference sequence). CDR3 in amino acids: CAWSGGGSPLHF. In DNA, the CDR3 is TGTGCCTGGAGTGGAGGGGGATCACCCCTCCACTTT.

The CDR3 nucleotides are TGTGCCAGCAGTGACTCGATTTATGGCGTGGGGGACAGATACTATGGCTACACCTTC. This gives the protein CASSDSIYGVGDRYYGYTF. V usage is TRBV6-4 and J usage is TRBJ1-2, with 7 bases that match TRBD1. Germline lookup yields CDR1 MRHNA and CDR2 SNTAGT. The ends lost 0 bases at V and 3 bases at J; junction bases unmatched: 16. The CDR3 spans 19 residues.

In the case of this clone: The same CDR3 is also encoded by other DNA sequences in this sample. The rearrangement joins TRBV10-3 to TRBJ1-5; possibly TRBD1 for D (6 bases). CDR1 is ENHRY and CDR2 is SYGVKD in the germline V gene. This CDR3 is 13 amino acids long. V lost 4 bases, J lost 4 bases, and 8 bases lay in between. This chain's CDR3 is CAISGGGNQPQHF. In DNA form, the CDR3 reads TGTGCCATCAGTGGAGGGGGAAATCAGCCCCAGCATTTT.